The entry below gives a single TCR beta chain sequence along with its context. V was clipped by 3 bases and J by 3 bases, with 8 bases between them. This CDR3 has 13 residues. This sample was taken from a study of T-cell memory formation after mild COVID-19. Study-level background: TCR clustering was largely donor specific.

Libraries for TCRalpha and TCRbeta carried sample barcodes and unique molecular identifiers via 5'RACE. A single record per CDR3 protein comes from TCRdb applying MiXCR to the 5' RACE reads. Among more than 250,000 distinct CDR3 sequences, 15% to 20% were seen once, and the ten largest hold roughly a fifth. The sequencing input was PBMCs or a T cell subset sorted from them (not recorded which). J is TRBJ1-1 and V is TRBV12-3 or TRBV12-4; D ambiguous. The sequence was obtained from a young man who had mild COVID-19 (a few samples of this study predate the infection). Cell type and time point are not known. The CDR3 sequence is CASSLFGYTEAFF. CDR3 DNA: TGTGCCAGCAGTTTGTTCGGGTACACTGAAGCTTTCTTT.